This T cell receptor (beta chain) was retrieved from a study of blood T cell repertoires in COVID-19. Study background: Sites across the United States, Italy and Spain contributed samples from acute and convalescent COVID-19. The cDNA or gDNA used as material had been derived from T cells, B-cell-depleted T cells, or PBMCs.

This table comes from immunoSEQ multiplex PCR, and its TCRdb copy is limited to in-frame clones, with some not included. The repertoire includes 60,000 to 65,000 clones, 88% of them detected once, and around 3.5% sits in the top ten. V was shortened by 0 bases and J by 0 bases, with 2 bases between the two germline ends. Germline lookup yields CDR1 MGHRA and CDR2 YSYEKL. The length of the CDR3 is 13 residues. The sequence was obtained from a man aged 45-65 years with active COVID-19. The gene calls are TRBV4-1 and TRBJ1-2; D gene ambiguous. Sequencing was carried out using peripheral blood. The DNA of the CDR3 is TGCGCCAGCAGCCAAGATACTAACTATGGCTACACCTTC. As protein: CASSQDTNYGYTF.